The rows below give T cell receptor beta chains drawn from one sample of a study of blood T cell repertoires in COVID-19. Measured with immunoSEQ multiplex PCR; TCRdb has only the in-frame clones, and not every one. The table lists 360,000 or so clones, 83% of them singletons. The sequenced material came from PBMCs or T cells enriched from blood (not recorded which). The receptors originated from a woman aged 45-65 years who had recovered from COVID-19. Both conserved end residues are trimmed from each CDR3.

v_gene	j_gene	CDR3aa
TRBV7-9	TRBJ2-7	ASSPGLAGGFHEQY
TRBV7-6	TRBJ1-2	ASSLGTGPDYGYT
TRBV4-1	TRBJ1-1	ASSHPATGENTEAF
TRBV2	TRBJ2-6	ASSGGTAILMQANVLT
TRBV27	TRBJ2-3	ASTPGTSGFTDTQY
TRBV5-6	TRBJ1-2	ASSLEEGTAYYGYT
TRBV27	TRBJ2-4	ASTTVRWEAKNIQY
TRBV3-1/TRBV3-2	TRBJ1-6	ASSPRQGGSPLH
TRBV7-6	TRBJ2-5	ASSLQPGTGGQETQY
TRBV6-1	TRBJ1-2	ASSEFPTTLAGNYGYT
TRBV5-4	TRBJ2-5	ASSVKTSGKETQY
TRBV20-1	TRBJ1-1	SATSPEGAF
TRBV6-2/TRBV6-3	TRBJ2-7	ASSYRDSAPRRSYEQY
TRBV6-5	TRBJ2-1	ASSPQSHNEQF
TRBV2	TRBJ2-5	ASSVQGLQETQY
TRBV19	TRBJ2-7	ASSSRQGTPLEQY
TRBV11-2	TRBJ2-1	ASRGTSGMEQF
TRBV5-4	TRBJ2-2	ASSFAGGAYTGELF
TRBV9	TRBJ1-6	ASSVGGGRNDSPLH
TRBV11-3	TRBJ1-6	ASSSSDRVISPLH
TRBV29-1	TRBJ1-1	SVDTVNTEAF
TRBV7-2	TRBJ2-1	ASSREGLPSSYNEQF
TRBV30	TRBJ2-5	AWRLAGAGETQY
TRBV30	TRBJ1-5	AWSAAGDQPQH
TRBV30	TRBJ1-3	AWIIQGSYTIY
TRBV18	TRBJ2-1	ASSPALGLAGVSYNEQF
TRBV30	TRBJ1-5	AWSPGTNTHSNQPQH
TRBV15	TRBJ2-3	ATSWTGSGLAGALSTDTQY
TRBV11-2	TRBJ1-1	ASSFAGGNTEAF
TRBV7-3	TRBJ1-1	ASSLTDRGTEAF
TRBV27	TRBJ1-1	ASRRDLVTEAF
TRBV11-2	TRBJ2-7	ASSPQPSSYEQY
TRBV6-1	TRBJ2-1	ASSDGTQNYNEQF
TRBV3-1/TRBV3-2	TRBJ1-2	ASSPQALYGYT
TRBV6-5	TRBJ1-2	ASSYLPGSQYGYT
TRBV5-6	TRBJ2-1	ASSLGQGARF
TRBV3-1/TRBV3-2	TRBJ2-1	ASSHPQREVEQF
TRBV2	TRBJ1-1	ASSVLKTSKNTEAF
TRBV4-2	TRBJ1-2	ASSPQQGDYGYT
TRBV7-2	TRBJ2-7	ASSLGDRVYEQY
TRBV2	TRBJ2-7	ASSVSGGAPYEQY